This record looks at one T cell receptor (beta chain) sequence and its context. This entry comes from a study of PD-L1 blockade in urothelial cancer. Study-level background: Samples came from 3 weeks, at the second dose, and 6 weeks into treatment. Per blood sample, T cells had a median of approximately 150,000.

Time point in this sample: pretreatment peripheral blood. Templates that were synthetic TCR analogs were spiked into each PCR. Sequenced by immunoSEQ multiplex PCR; TCRdb stores in-frame clones only, minus some. The data show about 95,000 clones, about nine tenths seen once. This clonotype was sampled from a man between 60 and 70 years old with urothelial cancer. The source material was PBMCs, sampled around atezolizumab (anti-PD-L1) treatment.

CDR3 DNA sequence: TGTGCCTGGAATCCGGGGGGCGTTTTCTATGGCTACACCTTC. Encoded protein: CAWNPGGVFYGYTF. The V and J genes are TRBV30 and TRBJ1-2, with D possibly TRBD1 on 6 matching bases. There are 14 residues in the CDR3. Trimming took off 4 bases at V and 4 bases at J, with 16 bases between the two ends. CDR1 and CDR2 from the germline V gene are GTSNPN and SVGIG (reference sequence).